This TCR beta chain was observed in a study of T cell clonality in common variable immunodeficiency. General study results and limits: Common variable immunodeficiency TCR beta sequences reportedly had fewer deletions and N-nucleotide insertions. Shared TCRbeta clones were fewer between CVID subjects than controls. Repertoire-complication correlations in CVID were limited by patient heterogeneity.

CDR1 and CDR2 (germline): MNHEY, SVGEGT. The CDR3 length is 12 residues. The germline V and J ends were trimmed by 5 bases and 4 bases, with 6 bases remaining between them. Assay: immunoSEQ multiplex PCR; the TCRdb copy retains only in-frame clones and omits some. The sample presents about 2,500 clones, none singletons. Replacement immunoglobulin had been given to every CVID subject for at least one year. By sample share, this clone is medium-sized. Its antigen is still unknown. The observed sequence ends 3 residues before the CDR3 terminus, with the missing tail filled in from the germline J gene. This clonotype originated in a human donor with common variable immunodeficiency. Sequences were obtained from peripheral blood mononuclear cells. The rearrangement uses TRBV6-2 or TRBV6-3 and TRBJ2-1; D is uncertain. CDR3 sequence: CASSQAYNEQFF. The part of the CDR3 DNA that was read is TGTGCCAGCAGTCAGGCTTACAATGAG.